Shown below are 15 T cell receptor beta chains from a single sample sequenced in a study of T cell changes during pregnancy in multiple sclerosis. TCRdb's copy holds only in-frame clones and misses some; the assay was immunoSEQ multiplex PCR. This sample has about 43,000 clones, with roughly nine tenths found just once. Sequences were derived from peripheral blood, sampled in the second trimester of pregnancy. Every receptor here comes from a female donor in good health, enrolled as a control in a pregnancy study.

The chain is built from TRBV29-1 and TRBJ2-3; 8 nucleotides agree with TRBD1. J gave up 1 base and V 6 bases, and 9 bases lay outside the gene matches. Germline loops: CDR1 SQVTM, CDR2 ANQGSEA. The length of the CDR3 is 15 residues. The CDR3 protein is CSVILSGGRTDTQYF. Here the CDR3 DNA reads TGCAGCGTCATATTATCAGGGGGCCGCACAGATACGCAGTATTTT.

J is TRBJ2-5 and V is TRBV5-1, with 7 bases fitting TRBD2. J was trimmed by 3 bases and V by 5 bases; bases with no gene match: 10. CDR3 size: 15 residues. The germline V gene has CDR1 SGHRS and CDR2 YFSETQ. Written as DNA, the CDR3 is TGCGCCAGCAGTCCAGCGGGGCCCGGGGAAGAGACCCAGTACTTC. This encodes CASSPAGPGEETQYF.

The rearrangement joins TRBV10-3 to TRBJ1-2; the D is unclear. The CDR3 totals 13 residues. Per the germline V gene, CDR1 is ENHRY and CDR2 is SYGVKD. V lost 7 bases to trimming and J lost 8 bases, with 17 bases between them. The CDR3: CAITFDLARGYTF. The DNA of the CDR3 is TGTGCCATCACCTTTGACCTGGCGAGGGGCTACACCTTC.

The chain uses TRBV7-2 and TRBJ2-1; 8 positions match TRBD2. The CDR3 contains 14 residues. The J segment lost 4 bases and the V segment lost 1 base, leaving 0 bases of the junction unmatched. Germline V gene data show CDR1 as SGHTA and CDR2 as FQGNSA. CDR3 sequence reads: CASSLERGYNEQFF. In DNA, the CDR3 is TGTGCCAGCAGCTTAGAGCGGGGGTACAATGAGCAGTTCTTC.

The gene calls are TRBV30 and TRBJ2-7; 10 bases fit TRBD1. Per germline, CDR1 GTSNPN and CDR2 SVGIG (reference sequence). J was trimmed by 6 bases and V by 0 bases; bases with no gene match: 8. The CDR3 extends over 15 amino acids. The CDR3 protein is CAWSVERTGGGEQYF. The CDR3 DNA reads as TGTGCCTGGAGTGTAGAGAGGACAGGGGGGGGCGAGCAGTACTTC. Looking up the rest from reference TRBV30 and TRBJ2-7 gives the full variable domain: SQTIHQWPATLVQPVGSPLSLECTVEGTSNPNLYWYRQAAGRGLQLLFYSVGIGQISSEVPQNLSASRPQDRQFILSSKKLLLSDSGFYLCAWSVERTGGGEQYFGPGTRLTVT.

The chain combines TRBV27 with TRBJ2-3; D uncertain. V lost 2 bases, J lost 2 bases, and 11 bases lay in between. CDR1 and CDR2 (germline): MNHEY, SMNVEV (reference sequence). The CDR3 is made up of 15 amino acids. CDR3 sequence: CASSLVSSFTDTQYF. DNA for the CDR3: TGTGCCAGCAGTTTAGTCTCCAGTTTCACAGATACGCAGTATTTT.

This clone was seen more than once but under ten times. V is TRBV2 and J is TRBJ1-5; weak D call: TRBD1 (5 bases). The CDR3 loop spans 14 amino acids. V lost 3 bases to trimming and J lost 4 bases, with 10 bases between them. The germline gives CDR1 SNHLY, CDR2 FYNNEI. CDR3 DNA sequence: TGTGCCAGCAGTGAGGGACTGTATAATCAGCCCCAGCATTTT. Protein product: CASSEGLYNQPQHF.

The chain has TRBV11-3 and TRBJ1-1, with TRBD1 identical over 9 bases. J gave up 8 bases and V 0 bases, and 7 bases lay outside the gene matches. The CDR3 has 15 amino acids. Germline V gene data show CDR1 as SGHNT and CDR2 as YENEEA. The CDR3 is CASSLERDRAGEAFF. CDR3 sequence (DNA): TGTGCCAGCAGCTTAGAGCGGGACAGGGCCGGGGAAGCTTTCTTT. The complete variable domain, with remaining parts taken from reference TRBV11-3 and TRBJ1-1, reads EAGVVQSPRYKIIEKKQPVAFWCNPISGHNTLYWYLQNLGQGPELLIRYENEEAVDDSQLPKDRFSAERLKGVDSTLKIQPAELGDSAVYLCASSLERDRAGEAFFGQGTRLTVV.

The chain is built from TRBV27 and TRBJ1-2; no reliable D call. The germline CDR1 and CDR2 sequences are MNHEY and SMNVEV (reference sequence). CDR3 length: 14 residues. The V end was cut by 5 bases, the J end by 9 bases, with 19 bases between. This CDR3 reads CASSAGPELRSYTF. The CDR3 nucleotides are TGTGCCAGCAGTGCGGGCCCGGAACTGAGGAGCTACACCTTC.

The gene calls are TRBV15 and TRBJ2-7; no clear D gene. The CDR3 is made up of 13 amino acids. V lost 1 base and J 4 bases, leaving 8 bases between the germline ends. Germline lookup yields CDR1 LNHNV and CDR2 YYDKDF (reference sequence). Here the CDR3 reads CATSRVLSYEQYF. The CDR3 bases are TGTGCCACCAGCAGAGTGCTGAGTTACGAGCAGTACTTC.

The V gene is TRBV6-5, the J gene TRBJ1-2; D call uncertain. With 6 bases removed from V and 2 bases from J, the gap between germline ends came to 10 bases. From germline, CDR1 is MNHEY and CDR2 SVGAGI. This CDR3 is built from 13 residues. CDR3 sequence reads: CASSNPGNYGYTF. The CDR3 DNA is TGTGCCAGCAGCAATCCGGGAAACTATGGCTACACCTTC.

The CDR3 is CASSLTGRKNTEAFF. In nucleotides, the CDR3 is TGTGCCAGCAGCCTGACAGGGCGAAAGAACACTGAAGCTTTCTTT. The chain has TRBV6-6 and TRBJ1-1; 7 nucleotides line up with TRBD1. CDR3 length: 15 amino acids. Trimming at V came to 6 bases and at J to 1 base, leaving 8 bases not matched to a gene. CDR1 is MNHNY and CDR2 is SVGAGI in the germline V gene (reference sequence).

The chain carries TRBV7-8 and TRBJ2-7, with 12 nucleotides matching TRBD1. The junction had 2 bases not matched to a gene; V was cut back by 0 bases and J by 5 bases. The CDR3 is made up of 15 amino acids. Germline V gene sequence: CDR1 SGHVS, CDR2 FQNEAQ. The CDR3 nucleotides read TGTGCCAGCAGCTTAGCGGGGACAGGGGGCGACGAGCAGTACTTC. The encoded protein is CASSLAGTGGDEQYF.

This clone was picked up one time. The chain employs TRBV15 and TRBJ2-2; maybe TRBD1 (6 bases). This CDR3 comprises 15 residues. V was shortened by 4 bases and J by 2 bases, with 11 bases between the two germline ends. In germline, CDR1 is LNHNV, CDR2 YYDKDF (reference sequence). CDR3 sequence reads: CATSTGTLNTGELFF. DNA of the CDR3: TGTGCCACCAGCACGGGGACACTTAACACCGGGGAGCTGTTTTTT.

The chain combines TRBV7-9 with TRBJ1-2; TRBD1 agrees at 11 bases. The germline V gene has CDR1 SEHNR and CDR2 FQNEAQ (reference sequence). This CDR3 region has 16 residues. With 5 bases clipped from V and 6 bases from J, the junction kept 11 bases outside the gene matches. CDR3 bases: TGTGCCAGCAGCCTTGGGGGACAGGGGGTTATTGATGGCTACACCTTC. Its translation: CASSLGGQGVIDGYTF.